This T cell receptor (beta chain) is from a study of vaccination and CD4 T cells after COVID-19. Study as a whole: Researchers treated control cultures with a CEFX pool, an HIV-1 Nef pool, or no peptide.

Cultured CD4+ T cells had their DNA profiled by the Oncomine TCR Beta short-read assay. TCRdb re-called the PCR reads with MiXCR, one entry per CDR3 protein. The sample holds 15,000 to 20,000 distinct CDR3 sequences, 45% to 65% seen once. In the case of this clonotype: The antigen is undetermined.

This sample's treatment: approximately nine-day PBMC culture with coronavirus spike peptide pools or control peptides (ViraFEST assay). CDR3 length: 14 amino acids. Germline V lookup: CDR1 SGHRS, CDR2 YFSETQ. Trimming cost V 4 bases and J 6 bases, with 15 bases left between them. The study's findings and limits: A median of about 90% of reactive clones, in convalescent patients, became evident only post-vaccination.

This chain joins TRBV5-1 and TRBJ2-3, with D possibly being TRBD2 (5 bases). The sequencing here drew on CD4+ T cells from blood, cultured in vitro, taken before SARS-CoV-2 vaccination. The sequence came from a human donor who had recovered from COVID-19. The CDR3 sequence: CASSLGLLRDTQYF. CDR3 DNA: TGCGCCAGCAGCCTAGGACTCCTCAGGGATACGCAGTATTTT.